These T cell receptor beta chains were read from a single sample in a study of technical replicates of blood from a few donors. The table came from immunoSEQ multiplex PCR; TCRdb's copy has only in-frame clones and leaves some out. The sample carries under 100,000 clones, around 95% recorded once. The sample taken for sequencing was T cells isolated from PBMCs. The receptors here all came from a human donor in good health. Both conserved end residues are trimmed from each CDR3.

V: TRBV5-1; CDR3: ASSPGTGFSYEQY
V: TRBV6-6; CDR3: ASSYMVAGGTDTQY
V: TRBV27; CDR3: ASSLLRGGERNSPLH
V: TRBV4-1; CDR3: ASSQDSNSYNEQF
V: TRBV5-1; CDR3: ASSLHLQERGFNGELF
V: TRBV4-1; CDR3: ASSRVQGHESTDTQY
V: TRBV5-4; CDR3: ASSPPSGTGSGSVY
V: TRBV19; CDR3: ASSIDRQIISGNTIY
V: TRBV2; CDR3: ASSEQGVEPNYGYT
V: TRBV18; CDR3: ASSPSTGGAYEQY
V: TRBV5-1; CDR3: ASSSSGGGGNSPLH
V: TRBV9; CDR3: ASSVGGVGYTEAF
V: TRBV6-6; CDR3: ASSGPGEANYGYT
V: TRBV28; CDR3: ASSSRDKYPSGYGYT
V: TRBV29-1; CDR3: SVRGSDAAIY
V: TRBV7-9; CDR3: ATGGGRETQY
V: TRBV2; CDR3: ASSGTGGSYEQY
V: TRBV5-6; CDR3: ASSFEVGETQY
V: TRBV5-1; CDR3: ASRGSANTGELF
V: TRBV10-2; CDR3: ASSEGLAVDEQF
V: TRBV6-5; CDR3: ASSLRVEMYEQY
V: TRBV30; CDR3: AWSEPRSGDTEAF